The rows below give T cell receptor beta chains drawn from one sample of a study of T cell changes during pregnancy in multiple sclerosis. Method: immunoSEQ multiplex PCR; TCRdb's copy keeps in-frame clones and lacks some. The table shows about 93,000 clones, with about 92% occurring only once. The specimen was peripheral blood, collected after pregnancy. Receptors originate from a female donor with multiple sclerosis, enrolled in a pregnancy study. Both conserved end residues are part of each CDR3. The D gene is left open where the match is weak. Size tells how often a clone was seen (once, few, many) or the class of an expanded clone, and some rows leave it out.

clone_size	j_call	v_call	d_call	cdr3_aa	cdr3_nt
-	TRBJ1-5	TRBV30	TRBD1	CAWSVQGGQPQHF	TGTGCCTGGAGTGTACAGGGGGGTCAGCCCCAGCATTTT
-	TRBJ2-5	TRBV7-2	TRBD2	CASSRNGGEETQYF	TGTGCCAGCAGCCGTAATGGGGGGGAAGAGACCCAGTACTTC
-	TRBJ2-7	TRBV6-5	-	CASRVSAGSYEQYF	TGTGCCAGCAGGGTGTCCGCGGGGTCCTACGAGCAGTACTTC
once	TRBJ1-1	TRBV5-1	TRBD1	CASRRGTGPITEAFF	TGCGCCAGCAGAAGAGGGACAGGCCCTATCACTGAAGCTTTCTTT
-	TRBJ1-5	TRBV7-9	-	CASSLRGSNQPQHF	TGTGCCAGCAGCTTGAGAGGTAGCAATCAGCCCCAGCATTTT
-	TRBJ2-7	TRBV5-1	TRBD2	CASSPGTSVPSYEQYF	TGCGCCAGCAGCCCCGGGACTAGCGTACCCTCCTACGAGCAGTACTTC
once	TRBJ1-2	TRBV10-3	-	CAISEAGFGYTF	TGTGCCATCAGTGAGGCAGGGTTCGGCTACACCTTC
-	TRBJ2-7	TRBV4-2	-	CASSRRDYEQYF	TGTGCCAGCAGCCGGAGGGACTACGAGCAGTACTTC
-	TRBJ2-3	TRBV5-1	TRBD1	CASSRDRPSTDTQYF	TGCGCCAGCAGCCGGGACAGGCCCAGCACAGATACGCAGTATTTT
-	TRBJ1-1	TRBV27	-	CASSLGQNTEAFF	TGTGCCAGCAGTCTCGGACAGAACACTGAAGCTTTCTTT
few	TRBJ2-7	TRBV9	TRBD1	CASSVTGTGFYEQYF	TGTGCCAGCAGCGTCACTGGGACAGGGTTCTACGAGCAGTACTTC
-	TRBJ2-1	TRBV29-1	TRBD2	CSVGLAGGGSYNEQFF	TGCAGCGTTGGACTAGCGGGGGGTGGCTCCTACAATGAGCAGTTCTTC
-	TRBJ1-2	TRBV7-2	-	CASSSTVGYGYTF	TGTGCCAGCAGCTCAACAGTGGGCTATGGCTACACCTTC
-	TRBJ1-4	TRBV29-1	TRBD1	CSVEGYWKQGRRKLFF	TGCAGCGTTGAAGGATACTGGAAACAGGGGAGGAGAAAACTGTTTTTT
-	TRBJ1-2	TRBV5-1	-	CASSLDSSYGYTF	TGCGCCAGCAGCTTGGACAGTTCCTATGGCTACACCTTC
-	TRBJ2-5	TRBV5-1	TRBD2	CASSLASGGAGETQYF	TGCGCCAGCAGCTTGGCTAGCGGGGGGGCTGGAGAGACCCAGTACTTC
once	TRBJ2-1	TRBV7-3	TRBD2	CASSLIMASGGYNEQFF	TGTGCCAGCAGCCTTATAATGGCTAGCGGGGGCTACAATGAGCAGTTCTTC
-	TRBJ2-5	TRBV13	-	CASSPRKAQETQYF	TGTGCCAGCAGCCCGAGGAAAGCCCAAGAGACCCAGTACTTC
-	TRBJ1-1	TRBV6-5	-	CASSSPGRGSTTEAFF	TGTGCCAGCAGTTCCCCGGGCAGGGGTAGTACCACTGAAGCTTTCTTT
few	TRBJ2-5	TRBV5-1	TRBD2	CASSFRLAGGIQETQYF	TGCGCCAGCAGCTTCAGACTAGCGGGGGGTATCCAAGAGACCCAGTACTTC
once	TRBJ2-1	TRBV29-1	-	CSVLVGSSYNEQFF	TGCAGCGTTCTAGTGGGGAGCTCCTACAATGAGCAGTTCTTC
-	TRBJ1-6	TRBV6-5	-	CASSLRRDSRAPLHF	TGTGCCAGCAGTCTCCGCCGGGACTCTCGAGCTCCCCTCCACTTT
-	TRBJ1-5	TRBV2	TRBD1	CASRGTGSQPQHF	TGTGCCAGCAGGGGGACAGGGAGTCAGCCCCAGCATTTT
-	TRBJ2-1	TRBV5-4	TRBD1	CASSLQGASYNEQFF	TGTGCCAGCAGCTTACAGGGGGCTTCCTACAATGAGCAGTTCTTC
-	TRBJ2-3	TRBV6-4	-	CASSDGVSADTQYF	TGTGCCAGCAGTGACGGCGTCAGCGCAGATACGCAGTATTTT
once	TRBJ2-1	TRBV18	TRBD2	CASSLWTSGGTSYNEQFF	TGTGCCAGCTCCCTTTGGACTAGCGGGGGGACCTCCTACAATGAGCAGTTCTTC
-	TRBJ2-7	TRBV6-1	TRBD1	CASSPTGDLYEQYF	TGTGCCAGCAGTCCGACAGGGGACCTCTACGAGCAGTACTTC
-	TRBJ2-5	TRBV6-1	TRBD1	CASSPGQEETQYF	TGTGCCAGCAGTCCGGGACAGGAAGAGACCCAGTACTTC
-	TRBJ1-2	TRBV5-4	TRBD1	CASSAETQGAGGYTF	TGTGCCAGCAGCGCGGAGACCCAGGGGGCGGGTGGCTACACCTTC
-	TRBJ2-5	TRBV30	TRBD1	CAWSGTDKETQYF	TGTGCCTGGTCCGGGACAGATAAAGAGACCCAGTACTTC
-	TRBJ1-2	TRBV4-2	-	CASSQDTRSNYGYTF	TGTGCCAGCAGCCAAGACACCCGGAGTAACTATGGCTACACCTTC
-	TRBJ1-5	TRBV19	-	CASSISRQGNQPQHF	TGTGCCAGTAGTATTTCCCGGCAGGGGAATCAGCCCCAGCATTTT
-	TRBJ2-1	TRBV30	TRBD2	CAWGGSGGSYNEQFF	TGTGCCTGGGGGGGGTCGGGAGGCTCCTACAATGAGCAGTTCTTC
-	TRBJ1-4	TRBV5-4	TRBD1	CASSRGQGGENEKLFF	TGTGCCAGCAGCCGGGGACAGGGTGGGGAAAATGAAAAACTGTTTTTT
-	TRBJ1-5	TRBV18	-	CASSPQGDDQPQHF	TGTGCCAGCTCACCCCAGGGTGACGATCAGCCCCAGCATTTT
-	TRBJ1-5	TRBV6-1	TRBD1	CARREDRVQPQHF	TGTGCCAGGAGAGAGGACAGGGTTCAGCCCCAGCATTTT
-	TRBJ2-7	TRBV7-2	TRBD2	CASSPGLAGVYEQYF	TGTGCCAGCAGCCCCGGACTAGCGGGAGTCTACGAGCAGTACTTC
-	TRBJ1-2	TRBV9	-	CASSVEEWAGPYGYTF	TGTGCCAGCAGCGTAGAAGAGTGGGCGGGACCCTATGGCTACACCTTC
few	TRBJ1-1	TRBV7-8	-	CASSRQENTEAFF	TGTGCCAGCAGCCGACAGGAGAACACTGAAGCTTTCTTT
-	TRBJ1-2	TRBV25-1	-	CASSPSELYGYTF	TGTGCCAGCAGCCCTTCCGAACTGTATGGCTACACCTTC